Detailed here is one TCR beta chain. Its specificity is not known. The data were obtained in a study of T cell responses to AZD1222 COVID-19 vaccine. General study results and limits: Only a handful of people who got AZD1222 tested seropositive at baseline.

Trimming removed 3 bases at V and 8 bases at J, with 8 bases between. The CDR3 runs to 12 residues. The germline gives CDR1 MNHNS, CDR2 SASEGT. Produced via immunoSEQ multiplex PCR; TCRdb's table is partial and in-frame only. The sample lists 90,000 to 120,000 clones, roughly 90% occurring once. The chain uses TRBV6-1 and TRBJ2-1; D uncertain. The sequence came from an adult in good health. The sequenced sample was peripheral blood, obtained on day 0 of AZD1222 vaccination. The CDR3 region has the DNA TGTGCCAGCAGTGAGGCTCCCCATGAGCAGTTCTTC. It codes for CASSEAPHEQFF.